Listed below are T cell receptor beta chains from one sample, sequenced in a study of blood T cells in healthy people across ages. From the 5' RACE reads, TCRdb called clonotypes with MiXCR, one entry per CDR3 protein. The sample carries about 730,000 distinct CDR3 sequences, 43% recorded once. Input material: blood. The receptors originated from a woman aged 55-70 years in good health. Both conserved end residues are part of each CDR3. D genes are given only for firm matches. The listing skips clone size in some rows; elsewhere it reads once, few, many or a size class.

cdr3_aa: CASSQGDRDQETQYF
cdr3_nt: TGCGCCAGCAGCCAAGGGGACAGGGACCAAGAGACCCAGTACTTC
j_call: TRBJ2-5
v_call: TRBV4-1
cdr3_length: 15
clone_size: -
d_call: TRBD1

cdr3_aa: CASRGQNTEAFF
cdr3_nt: TGTGCCAGCAGGGGACAGAACACTGAAGCTTTCTTT
j_call: TRBJ1-1
v_call: TRBV25-1
cdr3_length: 12
clone_size: few
d_call: -

cdr3_aa: CSVRTGVETQYF
cdr3_nt: TGCAGCGTTAGGACAGGGGTAGAGACCCAGTACTTC
j_call: TRBJ2-5
v_call: TRBV29-1
cdr3_length: 12
clone_size: many
d_call: TRBD1

cdr3_aa: CSASIPGTFTETQYF
cdr3_nt: TGCAGTGCTAGCATTCCCGGCACCTTTACAGAGACCCAGTACTTC
j_call: TRBJ2-5
v_call: TRBV20-1
cdr3_length: 15
clone_size: -
d_call: -

cdr3_aa: CASSQTSGETQYF
cdr3_nt: TGTGCCAGCAGCCAGACTAGCGGGGAGACCCAGTACTTC
j_call: TRBJ2-5
v_call: TRBV3-1
cdr3_length: 13
clone_size: many
d_call: TRBD2

cdr3_aa: CASSVASRTDTQYF
cdr3_nt: TGCGCCAGCAGTGTGGCGTCCCGCACAGATACGCAGTATTTT
j_call: TRBJ2-3
v_call: TRBV10-2
cdr3_length: 14
clone_size: once
d_call: -

cdr3_aa: CATSAGDRDLGEQYF
cdr3_nt: TGTGCCACCAGTGCGGGGGACAGGGATCTTGGCGAGCAGTACTTC
j_call: TRBJ2-7
v_call: TRBV24-1
cdr3_length: 15
clone_size: many
d_call: TRBD1

cdr3_aa: CASGTPGYGYTF
cdr3_nt: TGTGCCAGCGGGACCCCAGGCTATGGCTACACCTTC
j_call: TRBJ1-2
v_call: TRBV2
cdr3_length: 12
clone_size: -
d_call: -

cdr3_aa: CATGQGDQETQYF
cdr3_nt: TGTGCTACCGGACAGGGCGACCAAGAGACCCAGTACTTC
j_call: TRBJ2-5
v_call: TRBV25-1
cdr3_length: 13
clone_size: -
d_call: TRBD1

cdr3_aa: CASSRWGGMNTEAFF
cdr3_nt: TGTGCCAGCTCACGATGGGGCGGAATGAACACTGAAGCTTTCTTT
j_call: TRBJ1-1
v_call: TRBV18
cdr3_length: 15
clone_size: few
d_call: -

cdr3_aa: CASSVPRVDYNEQFF
cdr3_nt: TGTGCCAGCAGCGTACCTCGAGTGGACTACAATGAGCAGTTCTTC
j_call: TRBJ2-1
v_call: TRBV4-2
cdr3_length: 15
clone_size: -
d_call: -

cdr3_aa: CASAEEVYEQYF
cdr3_nt: TGTGCCAGCGCCGAGGAGGTCTACGAGCAGTACTTC
j_call: TRBJ2-7
v_call: TRBV6-2/TRBV6-3
cdr3_length: 12
clone_size: -
d_call: -

cdr3_aa: CASTGTYNEQFF
cdr3_nt: TGTGCCAGCACTGGGACCTACAATGAGCAGTTCTTC
j_call: TRBJ2-1
v_call: TRBV2
cdr3_length: 12
clone_size: -
d_call: -

cdr3_aa: CASSQEGLAGAPSSYEQYF
cdr3_nt: TGTGCCAGCAGCCAAGAGGGACTAGCGGGGGCCCCGAGCTCCTACGAGCAGTACTTC
j_call: TRBJ2-7
v_call: TRBV3-1
cdr3_length: 19
clone_size: few
d_call: TRBD2

cdr3_aa: CASSLVGTDLGGYTF
cdr3_nt: TGTGCCAGCAGCTTAGTGGGGACAGACCTAGGTGGCTACACCTTC
j_call: TRBJ1-2
v_call: TRBV7-9
cdr3_length: 15
clone_size: -
d_call: TRBD1

cdr3_aa: CASSFERQWGYTF
cdr3_nt: TGTGCCAGCAGCTTTGAGAGACAGTGGGGCTACACCTTC
j_call: TRBJ1-2
v_call: TRBV7-2
cdr3_length: 13
clone_size: -
d_call: -

cdr3_aa: CASTPAGPLADTQYF
cdr3_nt: TGTGCCAGCACCCCCGCTGGGCCTTTGGCAGATACGCAGTATTTT
j_call: TRBJ2-3
v_call: TRBV3-1
cdr3_length: 15
clone_size: -
d_call: -

cdr3_aa: CASSSQTSGGRYEQYF
cdr3_nt: TGTGCCAGCAGCTCTCAGACTAGCGGGGGACGGTACGAGCAGTACTTC
j_call: TRBJ2-7
v_call: TRBV7-2
cdr3_length: 16
clone_size: -
d_call: TRBD2

cdr3_aa: CAKRFDTRSDTQYF
cdr3_nt: TGTGCCAAGAGGTTCGACACTCGATCAGATACGCAGTATTTT
j_call: TRBJ2-3
v_call: TRBV6-5
cdr3_length: 14
clone_size: few
d_call: -

cdr3_aa: CSARDGLRLGDTQYF
cdr3_nt: TGCAGTGCTAGAGACGGTCTTCGACTGGGAGATACGCAGTATTTT
j_call: TRBJ2-3
v_call: TRBV20-1
cdr3_length: 15
clone_size: many
d_call: -

cdr3_aa: CASSPTGQGSEQYF
cdr3_nt: TGTGCCAGCAGCCCGACGGGACAGGGTTCCGAGCAGTACTTC
j_call: TRBJ2-7
v_call: TRBV3-1
cdr3_length: 14
clone_size: -
d_call: TRBD1

cdr3_aa: CSASGGPGLGETQYF
cdr3_nt: TGCAGTGCTAGCGGAGGGCCAGGGCTCGGGGAGACCCAGTACTTC
j_call: TRBJ2-5
v_call: TRBV20-1
cdr3_length: 15
clone_size: -
d_call: -

cdr3_aa: CASSPRSGAGGNEQFF
cdr3_nt: TGTGCCAGCAGCCCGAGGTCAGGGGCCGGGGGAAATGAGCAGTTCTTC
j_call: TRBJ2-1
v_call: TRBV7-9
cdr3_length: 16
clone_size: -
d_call: -

cdr3_aa: CASALGEDKLFF
cdr3_nt: TGTGCCAGCGCCCTCGGGGAGGATAAACTGTTTTTT
j_call: TRBJ1-4
v_call: TRBV12-1
cdr3_length: 12
clone_size: -
d_call: -

cdr3_aa: CASEQGGGNEQFF
cdr3_nt: TGTGCCAGTGAACAGGGGGGGGGAAATGAGCAGTTCTTC
j_call: TRBJ2-1
v_call: TRBV2
cdr3_length: 13
clone_size: few
d_call: -

cdr3_aa: CATSGPKTGDTEAFF
cdr3_nt: TGTGCCACCAGTGGCCCGAAGACAGGGGATACTGAAGCTTTCTTT
j_call: TRBJ1-1
v_call: TRBV24-1
cdr3_length: 15
clone_size: few
d_call: TRBD1

cdr3_aa: CASSDRGATGELFF
cdr3_nt: TGTGCCAGCAGTGACAGGGGCGCCACCGGGGAGCTGTTTTTT
j_call: TRBJ2-2
v_call: TRBV6-6
cdr3_length: 14
clone_size: few
d_call: TRBD1

cdr3_aa: CTSSEPRTSGGLKDEQFF
cdr3_nt: TGCACCAGCAGTGAGCCACGGACTAGCGGGGGGCTCAAGGATGAGCAGTTCTTC
j_call: TRBJ2-1
v_call: TRBV10-1
cdr3_length: 18
clone_size: -
d_call: TRBD2

cdr3_aa: CASSLGGTLNTEAFF
cdr3_nt: TGCGCCAGCAGCTTGGGCGGGACTCTTAACACTGAAGCTTTCTTT
j_call: TRBJ1-1
v_call: TRBV5-1
cdr3_length: 15
clone_size: few
d_call: -

cdr3_aa: CSARESEAYNEQFF
cdr3_nt: TGCAGTGCTAGAGAGAGCGAGGCGTACAATGAGCAGTTCTTC
j_call: TRBJ2-1
v_call: TRBV20-1
cdr3_length: 14
clone_size: many
d_call: -

cdr3_aa: CASSQAFTSTDTQYF
cdr3_nt: TGCGCCAGCAGCCAAGCATTTACCAGCACAGATACGCAGTATTTT
j_call: TRBJ2-3
v_call: TRBV4-3
cdr3_length: 15
clone_size: -
d_call: -

cdr3_aa: CASQGLAGEVEQYF
cdr3_nt: TGTGCCAGCCAAGGACTAGCGGGAGAGGTCGAGCAGTACTTC
j_call: TRBJ2-7
v_call: TRBV12-3/TRBV12-4
cdr3_length: 14
clone_size: -
d_call: TRBD2

cdr3_aa: CASSSDQGRRTEAFF
cdr3_nt: TGTGCCAGCAGCTCCGACCAGGGGAGAAGGACTGAAGCTTTCTTT
j_call: TRBJ1-1
v_call: TRBV5-4
cdr3_length: 15
clone_size: once
d_call: -

cdr3_aa: CATKGDLTYNEQYF
cdr3_nt: TGTGCCACGAAAGGGGACCTAACCTACAATGAGCAGTACTTC
j_call: TRBJ2-7
v_call: TRBV6-5
cdr3_length: 14
clone_size: -
d_call: -

cdr3_aa: CASSEHLNQETQYF
cdr3_nt: TGTGCCAGCAGTGAACACCTAAACCAAGAGACCCAGTACTTC
j_call: TRBJ2-5
v_call: TRBV25-1
cdr3_length: 14
clone_size: -
d_call: -

cdr3_aa: CSAPRPGGDYGYTF
cdr3_nt: TGCAGTGCTCCTCGCCCCGGGGGGGACTATGGCTACACCTTC
j_call: TRBJ1-2
v_call: TRBV20-1
cdr3_length: 14
clone_size: -
d_call: -